These T cell receptor beta chains were read from a single sample in a study of OX40 agonist ivuxolimab in advanced cancers. Sequencing was performed with immunoSEQ multiplex PCR; in TCRdb, only in-frame clones are kept and a portion is missing. The sample carries over 60,000 clones, more than 70% recorded once. Sequencing used CD4+ or CD8+ T cells sorted from blood, obtained in a trial of the OX40 agonist ivuxolimab. These TCRs come from an adult with an advanced solid tumor such as melanoma, head and neck, liver or kidney cancer. The conserved cysteine and the conserved F or W are not part of the CDR3 here. D genes are given only for firm matches. For some rows the clone size is stated as once, few or many, or as a class when expanded; others skip it.

CDR3aa: ASSLGQGAGETQY
abundance: NA
j_gene: TRBJ2-5
d_gene: TRBD1
v_gene: TRBV5-5

CDR3aa: ASSRTGGTDTQY
abundance: NA
j_gene: TRBJ2-3
d_gene: TRBD1
v_gene: TRBV28

CDR3aa: ASSLGDRGSNQPQH
abundance: NA
j_gene: TRBJ1-5
d_gene: TRBD1
v_gene: TRBV7-9

CDR3aa: ASTPIVAEKLF
abundance: NA
j_gene: TRBJ1-4
d_gene: NA
v_gene: TRBV6-1

CDR3aa: ASSQDVLAGAYNEQF
abundance: NA
j_gene: TRBJ2-1
d_gene: TRBD2
v_gene: TRBV4-1

CDR3aa: ASTRGAVNTEAF
abundance: NA
j_gene: TRBJ1-1
d_gene: NA
v_gene: TRBV7-2

CDR3aa: ASSPIYEQY
abundance: few
j_gene: TRBJ2-7
d_gene: NA
v_gene: TRBV19

CDR3aa: AISDMQGNYGYT
abundance: NA
j_gene: TRBJ1-2
d_gene: NA
v_gene: TRBV10-3

CDR3aa: ASSRDRGSYEQY
abundance: NA
j_gene: TRBJ2-7
d_gene: TRBD1
v_gene: TRBV7-2

CDR3aa: SVGDSLPNQPQH
abundance: NA
j_gene: TRBJ1-5
d_gene: NA
v_gene: TRBV29-1

CDR3aa: ASSPGQMGLARSYEQY
abundance: NA
j_gene: TRBJ2-7
d_gene: TRBD2
v_gene: TRBV5-1

CDR3aa: ASSLVQPNTEAF
abundance: NA
j_gene: TRBJ1-1
d_gene: NA
v_gene: TRBV7-9

CDR3aa: ASSLGQTLVNTEAF
abundance: NA
j_gene: TRBJ1-1
d_gene: NA
v_gene: TRBV5-1

CDR3aa: ASSLGGREKLF
abundance: NA
j_gene: TRBJ1-4
d_gene: NA
v_gene: TRBV7-2

CDR3aa: ASRPTGTGNTIY
abundance: NA
j_gene: TRBJ1-3
d_gene: NA
v_gene: TRBV7-9

CDR3aa: ASSPGGGEQF
abundance: once
j_gene: TRBJ2-1
d_gene: TRBD2
v_gene: TRBV5-6

CDR3aa: ASSLTAGTLTLKAF
abundance: few
j_gene: TRBJ1-1
d_gene: NA
v_gene: TRBV7-9

CDR3aa: ASSLTSSDTEAF
abundance: once
j_gene: TRBJ1-1
d_gene: NA
v_gene: TRBV11-3

CDR3aa: ASSLRTGSSYNEQF
abundance: NA
j_gene: TRBJ2-1
d_gene: NA
v_gene: TRBV5-1

CDR3aa: ASSPRGGRGGELF
abundance: NA
j_gene: TRBJ2-2
d_gene: TRBD2
v_gene: TRBV9

CDR3aa: ASRRLASEDTDTQY
abundance: NA
j_gene: TRBJ2-3
d_gene: TRBD2
v_gene: TRBV27

CDR3aa: ASSTSGIPYEQY
abundance: NA
j_gene: TRBJ2-7
d_gene: NA
v_gene: TRBV19

CDR3aa: ASSVSQGAGREKLF
abundance: NA
j_gene: TRBJ1-4
d_gene: TRBD1
v_gene: TRBV5-1

CDR3aa: ASQGLAGETQY
abundance: once
j_gene: TRBJ2-5
d_gene: TRBD2
v_gene: TRBV10-3

CDR3aa: ASRLGSTDTQY
abundance: NA
j_gene: TRBJ2-3
d_gene: NA
v_gene: TRBV28

CDR3aa: ASRGFLARASGTYEQY
abundance: NA
j_gene: TRBJ2-7
d_gene: TRBD2
v_gene: TRBV28

CDR3aa: ASSWTSGSYEQF
abundance: NA
j_gene: TRBJ2-1
d_gene: TRBD2
v_gene: TRBV27

CDR3aa: ASTGGMNTGELF
abundance: NA
j_gene: TRBJ2-2
d_gene: NA
v_gene: TRBV6-1

CDR3aa: ASSLLWQGHGYT
abundance: NA
j_gene: TRBJ1-2
d_gene: NA
v_gene: TRBV28

CDR3aa: ASRVNNRDEQY
abundance: NA
j_gene: TRBJ2-7
d_gene: NA
v_gene: TRBV25-1

CDR3aa: ASSLAGTDTQY
abundance: NA
j_gene: TRBJ2-3
d_gene: NA
v_gene: TRBV5-1

CDR3aa: ASSQERKVSNQPQH
abundance: NA
j_gene: TRBJ1-5
d_gene: NA
v_gene: TRBV4-1

CDR3aa: ASTQDPYSNQPQH
abundance: NA
j_gene: TRBJ1-5
d_gene: NA
v_gene: TRBV6-6

CDR3aa: ASSVQTGQEQY
abundance: NA
j_gene: TRBJ2-7
d_gene: TRBD1
v_gene: TRBV9

CDR3aa: ASSRSPGHPFEKLF
abundance: NA
j_gene: TRBJ1-4
d_gene: NA
v_gene: TRBV27

CDR3aa: ASSRIGEGNEQF
abundance: NA
j_gene: TRBJ2-1
d_gene: TRBD2
v_gene: TRBV5-1

CDR3aa: ATSRDQGREKLF
abundance: NA
j_gene: TRBJ1-4
d_gene: NA
v_gene: TRBV15